This is a list of T cell receptor beta chains from one sample in a study of blood T cell repertoires in COVID-19. Here immunoSEQ multiplex PCR was the method, and the copy in TCRdb shows in-frame clones only, minus some. The sample holds over 200,000 clones, around 90% seen once. Specimen: peripheral blood. The receptors shown here come from a man in his fifties or sixties who had recovered from COVID-19. The CDR3 runs from the conserved cysteine through the conserved F or W. The D gene is left open where the match is weak. The size of a clone is reported for some rows only, either as once, few or many, or as a class for expanded clones.

>13|.|TRBJ1-2|TRBV15|.
CATSRDSIYGYTF
TGTGCCACCAGCAGGGACAGTATCTATGGCTACACCTTC
>15|TRBD2|TRBJ2-3|TRBV4-2|.
CASSQGVGGADTQYF
TGTGCCAGCAGCCAAGGGGTCGGGGGGGCAGATACGCAGTATTTT
>13|.|TRBJ2-2|TRBV29-1|few
CSGNTGNTGELFF
TGCAGCGGAAATACAGGGAACACCGGGGAGCTGTTTTTT
>15|.|TRBJ1-5|TRBV4-2|.
CASSQYRVSNQPQHF
TGTGCCAGCAGCCAATACAGGGTTAGCAATCAGCCCCAGCATTTT
>17|TRBD1|TRBJ1-1|TRBV7-2|.
CASSLVASTGWDTEAFF
TGTGCCAGCAGCTTAGTGGCCTCGACAGGGTGGGACACTGAAGCTTTCTTT
>13|.|TRBJ2-7|TRBV4-1|once
CASTRDLGYEQYF
TGCGCCAGCACGCGGGACCTAGGCTACGAGCAGTACTTC
>14|TRBD2|TRBJ2-7|TRBV11-3|once
CASSWGRGAYEQYF
TGTGCCAGCAGTTGGGGGAGGGGCGCCTACGAGCAGTACTTC
>13|.|TRBJ1-4|TRBV7-3|.
CASSLGSNEKLFF
TGTGCCAGCAGCTTAGGGAGTAATGAAAAACTGTTTTTT
>14|TRBD1|TRBJ1-2|TRBV5-6|.
CASSLGQGVSGYTF
TGTGCCAGCAGCTTGGGACAGGGAGTGAGTGGCTACACCTTC
>10|.|TRBJ2-1|TRBV6-4|.
CASGQNEQFF
TGTGCCAGTGGGCAGAATGAGCAGTTCTTC
>13|.|TRBJ1-2|TRBV2|few
CASSFTGKYGYTF
TGTGCCAGCAGTTTCACGGGGAAGTATGGCTACACCTTC
>14|TRBD1|TRBJ2-7|TRBV6-4|.
CASPLPQGAYEQYF
TGTGCCAGCCCTCTCCCACAGGGGGCCTACGAGCAGTACTTC
>14|TRBD1|TRBJ2-7|TRBV19|.
CASSPGQSSYEQYF
TGTGCCAGTAGCCCGGGACAGAGCTCCTACGAGCAGTACTTC
>17|.|TRBJ1-5|TRBV4-2|.
CASSQGGGTGSNQPQHF
TGTGCCAGCAGCCAAGGGGGCGGGACGGGGAGCAATCAGCCCCAGCATTTT
>15|.|TRBJ1-2|TRBV6-5|.
CASRLGRTANYGYTF
TGTGCCAGCAGACTAGGACGCACAGCTAACTATGGCTACACCTTC
>13|.|TRBJ1-1|TRBV2|.
CASRKTPNTEAFF
TGTGCCAGCAGAAAGACACCTAACACTGAAGCTTTCTTT
>13|.|TRBJ2-1|TRBV6-5|.
CASSYFRDNEQFF
TGTGCCAGCAGTTACTTTCGGGACAATGAGCAGTTCTTC
>12|.|TRBJ1-1|TRBV29-1|.
CSVEDSRTEAFF
TGCAGCGTTGAAGATTCCCGCACTGAAGCTTTCTTT
>17|TRBD1|TRBJ1-3|TRBV5-4|few
CASSAGDREPSGNTIYF
TGTGCCAGCAGCGCTGGGGACAGGGAGCCTTCTGGAAACACCATATATTTT
>13|.|TRBJ1-1|TRBV12-3/TRBV12-4|.
CASSVIMNTEAFF
TGTGCCAGCAGTGTCATCATGAACACTGAAGCTTTCTTT
>13|.|TRBJ1-1|TRBV27|.
CASIRAPGAEAFF
TGTGCCAGCATCCGGGCCCCGGGGGCTGAAGCTTTCTTT
>18|TRBD2|TRBJ2-3|TRBV5-1|.
CASMSASGGALFTDTQYF
TGCGCCAGCATGTCCGCTAGCGGGGGGGCTTTGTTCACAGATACGCAGTATTTT